A selection of T cell receptor beta chains follows, all from one sample in a study of blood T cell repertoires in COVID-19. Data came from immunoSEQ multiplex PCR; TCRdb stores just in-frame clones and leaves some out. There are about 28,000 clones in the sample; about three quarters occur only once, and over 20% lies in the top ten. Input material: peripheral blood. These receptors were obtained from a boy aged 2 to 9 with active or convalescent COVID-19. Each CDR3 is given with its conserved first and last residue. D genes are given only for firm matches. Part of the rows lack a size; the others show once, few, many or a class for expanded clones.

clone size: NA; V gene: TRBV5-1; J gene: TRBJ2-3; D gene: NA; CDR3 protein: CASSSTILASTDTQYF
clone size: NA; V gene: TRBV11-2; J gene: TRBJ2-2; D gene: TRBD2; CDR3 protein: CASSLESGDTGELFF
clone size: once; V gene: TRBV7-2; J gene: TRBJ2-1; D gene: TRBD2; CDR3 protein: CASSFYAVAGANEQFF
clone size: NA; V gene: TRBV6-6; J gene: TRBJ2-2; D gene: NA; CDR3 protein: CASSPAPVIGELFF
clone size: NA; V gene: TRBV6-5; J gene: TRBJ1-5; D gene: TRBD1; CDR3 protein: CASSYLGTDSNQPQHF
clone size: once; V gene: TRBV28; J gene: TRBJ2-5; D gene: NA; CDR3 protein: CASSRQVGTQYF
clone size: NA; V gene: TRBV11-2; J gene: TRBJ2-1; D gene: NA; CDR3 protein: CASSYPLHEQFF
clone size: NA; V gene: TRBV7-2; J gene: TRBJ1-3; D gene: TRBD1; CDR3 protein: CASSPDRATNTIYF
clone size: NA; V gene: TRBV7-2; J gene: TRBJ1-5; D gene: NA; CDR3 protein: CASSPQGSGVGGQPQHF
clone size: NA; V gene: TRBV6-6; J gene: TRBJ1-6; D gene: TRBD1; CDR3 protein: CASRHQGAGSPLHF
clone size: NA; V gene: TRBV28; J gene: TRBJ1-1; D gene: TRBD1; CDR3 protein: CASYRGRTPMNTEAFF
clone size: NA; V gene: TRBV11-1; J gene: TRBJ1-1; D gene: NA; CDR3 protein: CASSPRTVIWAEAFF
clone size: many; V gene: TRBV29-1; J gene: TRBJ2-5; D gene: NA; CDR3 protein: CSVEDKGRGQETQYF
clone size: few; V gene: TRBV24-1; J gene: TRBJ2-2; D gene: TRBD1; CDR3 protein: CATSDLVGTGGTGELFF
clone size: NA; V gene: TRBV4-3; J gene: TRBJ1-5; D gene: NA; CDR3 protein: CASSQSRGTHQPQHF
clone size: NA; V gene: TRBV7-8; J gene: TRBJ2-7; D gene: TRBD2; CDR3 protein: CASSLESSGYYEQYF